What follows describes a single TCR beta chain. The sample belongs to a study of blood T cell repertoires in COVID-19. Study-wide context: From the United States, Italy and Spain came samples of acute and convalescent COVID-19.

The germline CDR1 and CDR2 sequences are SNHLY and FYNNEI. This CDR3 region has 14 residues. V lost 7 bases and J lost 5; bases outside the gene matches: 7. Authors' processing steps: Reference gene primer amplification gave estimated nucleated cell counts. Libraries were prepared by immunoSEQ multiplex PCR; TCRdb keeps only in-frame clonotypes and omits some of them. V and J calls plus clone size are reproduced from that table; the DNA served to infer D and trimming. This table has some 200,000 clones, over 60% appearing once. The rearrangement uses TRBV2 and TRBJ1-2; 10 nucleotides agree with TRBD1. This clonotype was obtained from a woman in her seventies with acute or convalescent COVID-19. Material: peripheral blood. This CDR3 is CASTRDRGPYGYTF. The CDR3, as DNA: TGTGCCAGCACCCGGGACAGGGGTCCGTATGGCTACACCTTC. Based on the CDR3 plus reference TRBV2 and TRBJ1-2, the full variable domain is EPEVTQTPSHQVTQMGQEVILRCVPISNHLYFYWYRQILGQKVEFLVSFYNNEISEKSEIFDDQFSVERPDGSNFTLKIRSTKLEDSAMYFCASTRDRGPYGYTFGSGTRLTVV.